This T cell receptor (beta chain) was identified in a study of CD8+CD57+ T cells in acquired aplastic anemia. Across the study: DNA from sorted CD4+ and CD8+ cells averaged around 3.5 ug.

The ends lost 4 bases at V and 1 base at J; junction bases unmatched: 7. Germline V lookup: CDR1 MGHRA, CDR2 YSYEKL. CDR3 length: 17 residues. Genomic DNA, serving as template, underwent TCR beta VDJ and CDR3 profiling. MiXCR, applied by TCRdb to the reads, yields one record per CDR3 protein. The table lists around 150,000 distinct CDR3 sequences, 45% to 55% of them singletons. Patients picked for sequencing had shown CD8+CD57+ cell expansion detected by flow cytometry. The J gene is TRBJ2-1, the V gene TRBV4-1; TRBD2 matches 10 bases. The clonotype was recovered from a human donor with aplastic anemia. The sample taken for sequencing was sorted CD4+, CD8+, or CD8+CD57+ T cells (not recorded which) from PBMCs. The CDR3 sequence is CASSPQSGRGSYNEQFF. The CDR3 DNA sequence: TGCGCCAGCAGCCCCCAGAGCGGGAGGGGTTCCTACAATGAGCAGTTCTTC.